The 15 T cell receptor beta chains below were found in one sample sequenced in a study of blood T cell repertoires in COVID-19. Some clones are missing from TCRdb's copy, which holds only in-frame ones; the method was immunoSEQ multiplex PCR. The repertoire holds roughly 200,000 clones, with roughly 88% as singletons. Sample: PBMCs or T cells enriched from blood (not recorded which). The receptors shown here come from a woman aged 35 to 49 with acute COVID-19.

CDR3 DNA sequence: TGTGCCAGCAGTTCCACAGGGGTTGGTGAGCAGTTCTTC. Protein: CASSSTGVGEQFF. The V gene is TRBV28, the J gene TRBJ2-1; 7 nucleotides align to TRBD1. V lost 4 bases, J lost 9 bases, and 6 bases stayed unmatched. Germline V gene sequence: CDR1 MDHEN, CDR2 SYDVKM. The CDR3 contains 13 residues.

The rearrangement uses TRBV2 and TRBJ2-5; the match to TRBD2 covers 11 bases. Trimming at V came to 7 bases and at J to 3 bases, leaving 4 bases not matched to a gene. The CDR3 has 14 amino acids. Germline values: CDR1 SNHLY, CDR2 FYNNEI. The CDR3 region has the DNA TGTGCCAGCAAGAAGGGACTAGCGGAAGAGACCCAGTACTTC. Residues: CASKKGLAEETQYF.

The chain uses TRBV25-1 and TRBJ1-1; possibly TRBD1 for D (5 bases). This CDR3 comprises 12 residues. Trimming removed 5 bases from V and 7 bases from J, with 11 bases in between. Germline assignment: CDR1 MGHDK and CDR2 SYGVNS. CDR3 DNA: TGTGCCAGCAGTTCCTACAGGCTTGAAGCTTTCTTT. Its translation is CASSSYRLEAFF.

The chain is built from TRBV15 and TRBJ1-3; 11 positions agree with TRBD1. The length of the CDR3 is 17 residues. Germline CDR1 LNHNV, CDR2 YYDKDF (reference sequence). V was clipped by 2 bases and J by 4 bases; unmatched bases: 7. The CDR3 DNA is TGTGCCACCAGCAGAATACCGGGACAGGGGGAAGGAAACACCATATATTTT. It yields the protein CATSRIPGQGEGNTIYF.

CDR3 sequence (DNA): TGTGCCAGCAGCTTAGAGGTGCGGGCGGACTACTACGAGCAGTACTTC. Translated, it gives CASSLEVRADYYEQYF. The chain joins TRBV7-9 to TRBJ2-7, with D perhaps matching TRBD2 (6 bases). Germline assignment: CDR1 SEHNR and CDR2 FQNEAQ (reference sequence). V dropped 1 base and J dropped 3 bases, with 16 bases sitting between them. The CDR3 consists of 16 residues.

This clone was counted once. The CDR3 coding sequence is TGTGCCAGCAGCTTGACAGGGGGGAGGAATCAGCCCCAGCATTTT. Translating gives CASSLTGGRNQPQHF. The J gene is TRBJ1-5, the V gene TRBV5-5, with 8 bases identical to TRBD1. CDR3 length equals 15 residues. Germline loops: CDR1 SGHKS, CDR2 YYEKEE (reference sequence). The V segment lost 1 base and the J segment 4 bases; nucleotides outside the gene matches: 4.

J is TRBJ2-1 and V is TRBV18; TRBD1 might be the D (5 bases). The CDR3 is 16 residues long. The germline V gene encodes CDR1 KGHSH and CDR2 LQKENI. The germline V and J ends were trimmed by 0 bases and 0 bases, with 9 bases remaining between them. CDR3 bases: TGTGCCAGCTCACCACCGGTAACAGGCTCCTACAATGAGCAGTTCTTC. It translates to CASSPPVTGSYNEQFF.

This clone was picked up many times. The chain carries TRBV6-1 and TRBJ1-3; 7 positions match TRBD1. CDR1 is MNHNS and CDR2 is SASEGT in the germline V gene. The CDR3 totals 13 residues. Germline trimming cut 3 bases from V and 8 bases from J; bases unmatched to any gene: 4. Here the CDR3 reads CASSETGRYTIYF. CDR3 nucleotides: TGTGCCAGCAGTGAGACAGGGAGATACACCATATATTTT.

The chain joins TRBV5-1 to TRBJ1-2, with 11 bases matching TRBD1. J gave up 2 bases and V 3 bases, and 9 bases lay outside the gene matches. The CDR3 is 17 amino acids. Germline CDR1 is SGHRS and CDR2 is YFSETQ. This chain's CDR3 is CASSSKSRDRGNYGYTF. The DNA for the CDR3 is TGCGCCAGCAGCTCGAAGTCCCGGGACAGGGGGAACTATGGCTACACCTTC.

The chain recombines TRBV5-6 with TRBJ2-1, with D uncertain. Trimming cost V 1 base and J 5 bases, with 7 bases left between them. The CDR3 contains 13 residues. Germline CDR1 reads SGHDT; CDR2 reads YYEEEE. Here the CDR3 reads CASSLSRDNEQFF. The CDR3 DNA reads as TGTGCCAGCAGCTTGAGTCGCGACAATGAGCAGTTCTTC.

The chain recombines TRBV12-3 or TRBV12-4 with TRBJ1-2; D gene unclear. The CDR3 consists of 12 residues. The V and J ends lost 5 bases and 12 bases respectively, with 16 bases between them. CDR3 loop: CASSPGMPGNTF. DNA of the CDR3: TGTGCCAGCAGTCCCGGTATGCCGGGGAACACCTTC.

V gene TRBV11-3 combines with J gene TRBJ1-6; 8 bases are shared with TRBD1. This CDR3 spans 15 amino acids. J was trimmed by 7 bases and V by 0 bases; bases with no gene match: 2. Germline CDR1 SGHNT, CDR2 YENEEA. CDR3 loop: CASSLDGTGNSPLHF. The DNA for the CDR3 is TGTGCCAGCAGCTTAGATGGGACAGGCAATTCACCCCTCCACTTT.

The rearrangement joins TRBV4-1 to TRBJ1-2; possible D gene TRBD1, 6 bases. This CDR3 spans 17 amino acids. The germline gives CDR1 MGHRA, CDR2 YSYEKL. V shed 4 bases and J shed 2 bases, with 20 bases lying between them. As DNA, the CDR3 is TGCGCCAGCAGCCTAAGCACTCAGGGGATTCTCAACTATGGCTACACCTTC. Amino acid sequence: CASSLSTQGILNYGYTF.

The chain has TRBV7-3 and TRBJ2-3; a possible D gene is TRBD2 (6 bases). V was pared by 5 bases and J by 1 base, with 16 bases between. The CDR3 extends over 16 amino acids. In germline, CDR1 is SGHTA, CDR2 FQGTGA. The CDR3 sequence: CASSALGRGGTDTQYF. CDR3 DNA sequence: TGTGCCAGCAGCGCTCTCGGGCGGGGCGGCACAGATACGCAGTATTTT.

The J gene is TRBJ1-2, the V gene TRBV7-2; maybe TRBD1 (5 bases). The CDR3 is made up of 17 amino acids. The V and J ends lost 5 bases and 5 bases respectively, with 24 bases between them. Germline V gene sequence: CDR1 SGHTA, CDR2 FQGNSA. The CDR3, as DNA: TGTGCCAGCAGCCCGGGTGGCTGGGGCGCCTCCGGTTATGGCTACACCTTC. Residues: CASSPGGWGASGYGYTF.